This entry lists 26 T cell receptor beta chains sequenced from one sample in a study of CD8 T cells in ankylosing spondylitis. TCRdb reprocessed the 5' RACE reads with MiXCR, giving one entry per CDR3 protein. The sample comprises about 200,000 distinct CDR3 sequences, around 13% of which are singletons, and 15% to 20% rests with the top ten. Sequenced input: blood, either unsorted or a sorted T cell fraction (not recorded which). These receptors were collected from a male donor with ankylosing spondylitis or in good health (not recorded which).

This clonotype was observed at least ten times. The V gene is TRBV25-1, the J gene TRBJ2-5, with D unresolved. Germline V gives CDR1 MGHDK, CDR2 SYGVNS. Trimming took off 0 bases at V and 3 bases at J, with 11 bases between the two ends. The CDR3 extends over 15 amino acids. CDR3 region: CASSEYNSPKETQYF. CDR3 nucleotide sequence: TGTGCCAGCAGTGAATATAACAGTCCCAAAGAGACCCAGTACTTC.

This clonotype came up a few times. The CDR3 reads CASSDSGNEQFF. The CDR3, as DNA: TGTGCCAGCAGCGACAGCGGGAATGAGCAGTTCTTC. The V call is TRBV3-1, the J call TRBJ2-1; D is perhaps TRBD2 (6 bases). V shed 5 bases and J shed 7 bases, with 9 bases lying between them. This CDR3 is 12 amino acids long. The V gene's germline CDR1 is LGHDT and CDR2 YNNKEL (reference sequence).

This clonotype occurred a few times. This chain links TRBV12-3 or TRBV12-4 with TRBJ1-2; the D gene is possibly TRBD1 (5 bases). The ends were cut back, 3 bases at V and 3 bases at J, with 11 bases in the middle. This CDR3 is built from 14 residues. CDR3 in amino acids: CASSFGGTDYGYTF. The CDR3, as DNA: TGTGCCAGCAGTTTCGGAGGGACTGACTATGGCTACACCTTC.

The genes are TRBV7-9 and TRBJ1-2; D is ambiguous. Trimming took 6 bases from V and 4 from J, leaving 12 bases between them. Germline-derived CDR1 and CDR2 are SEHNR and FQNEAQ (reference sequence). The CDR3 consists of 13 residues. Written as DNA, the CDR3 is TGTGCCAGCAGAAACGACGGCCCCTATGGCTACACCTTC. Encoded protein: CASRNDGPYGYTF.

V usage is TRBV5-1 and J usage is TRBJ2-1; maybe TRBD1 (5 bases). The germline CDR1 and CDR2 sequences are SGHRS and YFSETQ. The CDR3 covers 14 residues. V gave up 2 bases and J gave up 6 bases, with 12 bases separating them. The CDR3 bases are TGCGCCAGCAGCTTCTTTAGGGGCCCCAATGAGCAGTTCTTC. Translation gives CASSFFRGPNEQFF.

The chain uses TRBV5-1 and TRBJ2-2; weak D call: TRBD2 (5 bases). V was pared by 0 bases and J by 7 bases, with 13 bases between. Germline-derived CDR1 and CDR2 are SGHRS and YFSETQ. The CDR3 is 15 residues long. In DNA, the CDR3 is TGCGCCAGCAGCTTGGCTTGGGAGTACAACGGGGAGCTGTTTTTT. Translation gives CASSLAWEYNGELFF. Looking up the rest from reference TRBV5-1 and TRBJ2-2 gives the full variable domain: KAGVTQTPRYLIKTRGQQVTLSCSPISGHRSVSWYQQTPGQGLQFLFEYFSETQRNKGNFPGRFSGRQFSNSRSEMNVSTLELGDSALYLCASSLAWEYNGELFFGEGSRLTVL.

This clonotype was counted a single time. As DNA, the CDR3 is TGCAGTGCTAGAGATCCGGCAGAACCCTCGAACACCGGGGAGCTGTTTTTT. Amino acids: CSARDPAEPSNTGELFF. This chain links TRBV20-1 with TRBJ2-2, with D hard to call. Trimming took off 0 bases at V and 0 bases at J, with 14 bases between the two ends. This CDR3 spans 17 amino acids. Looked up from germline, CDR1 is DFQATT and CDR2 is SNEGSKA (reference sequence).

This clonotype appeared a few times. The chain combines TRBV7-9 with TRBJ2-5, with 9 bases aligning to TRBD2. This CDR3 is built from 14 residues. CDR1 and CDR2 from the germline V gene are SEHNR and FQNEAQ (reference sequence). Germline trimming cut 6 bases from V and 2 bases from J; bases unmatched to any gene: 4. CDR3 loop: CASSASGVQETQYF. The CDR3 DNA follows: TGTGCCAGCAGTGCTAGCGGGGTTCAAGAGACCCAGTACTTC.

The chain employs TRBV6-5 and TRBJ1-5, with TRBD1 matching 10 bases. J lost 8 bases, V lost 0 bases, and 4 bases had no gene match. Germline V CDR1 and CDR2: MNHEY, SVGAGI. CDR3 length equals 15 residues. The CDR3 nucleotides are TGTGCCAGCAGTTACTCGGGGGACAGGGGTGAGCCCCAGCATTTT. Translated: CASSYSGDRGEPQHF.

This clonotype was seen a few times. The gene calls are TRBV4-2 and TRBJ2-7; TRBD2 might be the D (6 bases). Germline V gene sequence: CDR1 LGHNA, CDR2 YNFKEQ. The CDR3 covers 15 residues. Trimming removed 0 bases from V and 1 base from J, with 10 bases in between. CDR3 sequence reads: CASSQDPGLSYEQYF. CDR3 DNA sequence: TGTGCCAGCAGCCAAGATCCGGGACTTTCCTACGAGCAGTACTTC.

The gene calls are TRBV5-1 and TRBJ1-4; no reliable D call. The CDR3 is made up of 14 amino acids. The ends were cut back, 0 bases at V and 4 bases at J, with 7 bases in the middle. Germline lookup yields CDR1 SGHRS and CDR2 YFSETQ. The DNA for the CDR3 is TGCGCCAGCAGCTTGGCTACGGATAATGAAAAACTGTTTTTT. Translating gives CASSLATDNEKLFF.

This clonotype was counted only a few times. The V and J genes are TRBV11-2 and TRBJ1-1; D ambiguous. Germline CDR1 and CDR2: SGHAT and FQNNGV. Deletions cut 0 bases from V and 1 base from J, with 9 bases between. This CDR3 is 15 amino acids long. The CDR3 protein is CASSLDVNKNTEAFF. The DNA of the CDR3 is TGTGCCAGCAGCTTAGACGTGAACAAGAACACTGAAGCTTTCTTT.

This chain links TRBV30 with TRBJ2-7; D remains unclear. From germline, CDR1 is GTSNPN and CDR2 SVGIG (reference sequence). V lost 5 bases, J lost 0 bases, and 11 bases lay in between. The CDR3 covers 13 residues. DNA for the CDR3: TGTGCCTGGGAGACGACCGCCTCCTACGAGCAGTACTTC. Translated, it gives CAWETTASYEQYF.

The chain links TRBV7-2 to TRBJ1-2; the D gene is possibly TRBD1 (5 bases). CDR1 SGHTA and CDR2 FQGNSA come from the germline V gene. This CDR3 contains 15 residues. Trimming took 5 bases from V and 4 from J, leaving 17 bases between them. This chain's CDR3 is CASSLDFGGGYGYTF. CDR3 in DNA: TGTGCCAGCAGCCTCGACTTTGGGGGGGGCTATGGCTACACCTTC.

At least ten counts were recorded for this clonotype. The CDR3 region has the DNA TGTGCCAGCAGTCATGGACGGTCCGCAGATACGCAGTATTTT. It codes for CASSHGRSADTQYF. V is TRBV12-3 or TRBV12-4 and J is TRBJ2-3, with no clear D. The V and J ends lost 5 bases and 4 bases respectively, with 13 bases between them. The CDR3 has 14 residues.

The chain uses TRBV6-5 and TRBJ2-5; D remains ambiguous. Germline CDR1 MNHEY, CDR2 SVGAGI. CDR3 length: 15 amino acids. V was pared by 2 bases and J by 0 bases, with 10 bases between. The CDR3 nucleotides are TGTGCCAGCAGTTACCCCGACTCGTACCAAGAGACCCAGTACTTC. This encodes CASSYPDSYQETQYF.

This clonotype occurred a few times. The chain carries TRBV29-1 and TRBJ1-2, with D unclear. Trimming removed 3 bases at V and 3 bases at J, with 8 bases between. Germline CDR1 is SQVTM and CDR2 is ANQGSEA. The CDR3 covers 12 residues. CDR3 amino acids: CSVEGAYYGYTF. CDR3 bases: TGCAGCGTTGAGGGAGCCTACTATGGCTACACCTTC. Using reference TRBV29-1 and TRBJ1-2 for the parts outside the CDR3, the full variable domain is SAVISQKPSRDICQRGTSLTIQCQVDSQVTMMFWYRQQPGQSLTLIATANQGSEATYESGFVIDKFPISRPNLTFSTLTVSNMSPEDSSIYLCSVEGAYYGYTFGSGTRLTVV.

This clonotype has just a few counts. The rearrangement links TRBV5-4 to TRBJ2-7; TRBD2 aligns across 11 bases. The V and J ends lost 0 bases and 4 bases, in that order; junction bases with no gene match: 6. The germline CDR1 and CDR2 sequences are SGHNT and YYREEE (reference sequence). The CDR3 length is 16 residues. CDR3 nucleotides: TGTGCCAGCAGCTTGGGGTTAGCGGGGGGGCGGTACGAGCAGTACTTC. Its protein is CASSLGLAGGRYEQYF.

This clonotype showed up just a few times. V gene TRBV27 combines with J gene TRBJ2-3; D perhaps matches TRBD2 (5 bases). V lost 5 bases and J lost 10, with 19 bases in between. The CDR3 contains 14 residues. Germline CDR1 and CDR2: MNHEY and SMNVEV (reference sequence). In nucleotides, the CDR3 is TGTGCCAGCAGTCCGACCGGACTCGTCCATGCGCAGTATTTT. It yields the protein CASSPTGLVHAQYF.

V is TRBV20-1 and J is TRBJ2-1; 8 bases are a match to TRBD2. CDR3 length: 17 residues. V lost 0 bases and J lost 4; bases outside the gene matches: 11. The germline CDR1 and CDR2 sequences are DFQATT and SNEGSKA (reference sequence). The CDR3 DNA follows: TGCAGTGCTAGAGACCTAGGGCGGGGGGTCAATTACAATGAGCAGTTCTTC. Its protein product is CSARDLGRGVNYNEQFF.

The chain recombines TRBV5-5 with TRBJ1-1; TRBD1 is a possible D gene (5 bases). Deletions cut 4 bases from V and 1 base from J, with 14 bases between. The CDR3 spans 15 residues. Per germline, CDR1 SGHKS and CDR2 YYEKEE (reference sequence). CDR3 region: CASSPPSQGNTEAFF. The CDR3 DNA is TGTGCCAGCAGCCCACCCAGCCAGGGGAACACTGAAGCTTTCTTT.

This clonotype was observed a few times. The J gene is TRBJ2-3, the V gene TRBV6-5; 9 bases agree with TRBD1. With 2 bases clipped from V and 5 bases from J, the junction kept 5 bases outside the gene matches. Germline values: CDR1 MNHEY, CDR2 SVGAGI. The CDR3 has 15 residues. The CDR3 here is CASSYGTGLLDTQYF. The CDR3 DNA is TGTGCCAGCAGTTACGGGACAGGGCTCTTAGATACGCAGTATTTT.

The rearrangement uses TRBV20-1 and TRBJ2-3; possible D gene TRBD2, 6 bases. Germline CDR1 reads DFQATT; CDR2 reads SNEGSKA (reference sequence). V lost 3 bases to trimming and J lost 0 bases, with 10 bases between them. CDR3 length: 14 amino acids. The CDR3 reads CSASRESSTDTQYF. CDR3 DNA sequence: TGCAGTGCTAGTCGGGAGTCTAGCACAGATACGCAGTATTTT.

The sample holds a few counts of this clonotype. The chain links TRBV20-1 to TRBJ2-7; 7 bases fit TRBD1. Trimming at V came to 5 bases and at J to 2 bases, leaving 6 bases not matched to a gene. Germline V CDR1 and CDR2: DFQATT, SNEGSKA (reference sequence). The CDR3 spans 13 residues. The chain's CDR3 is CSAGQAVPYEQYF. Written as DNA, the CDR3 is TGCAGTGCTGGACAGGCTGTTCCCTACGAGCAGTACTTC.

This clonotype was counted many times. This rearrangement joins TRBV12-3 or TRBV12-4 to TRBJ1-1, with D possibly being TRBD1 (5 bases). The V and J ends lost 7 bases and 8 bases respectively, with 14 bases between them. The CDR3 is made up of 12 amino acids. This chain's CDR3 is CASTSGRVEAFF. In nucleotides, the CDR3 is TGTGCCAGCACCTCAGGGAGGGTAGAAGCTTTCTTT.

This clonotype turned up a few times. The V gene is TRBV9, the J gene TRBJ2-7; 9 nucleotides line up with TRBD2. The J segment lost 5 bases and the V segment lost 0 bases, leaving 21 bases of the junction unmatched. The CDR3 covers 20 residues. Germline assignment: CDR1 SGDLS and CDR2 YYNGEE. CDR3 amino acids: CASSVERKDGLAGGRDEQYF. The CDR3, as DNA: TGTGCCAGCAGCGTAGAGAGAAAAGATGGTCTCGCGGGGGGGCGGGACGAGCAGTACTTC.